The 12 T cell receptor beta chains below come from one sample, sequenced in a study of early T cells in non-severe SARS-CoV-2 infection. TCRdb re-called the 5' RACE reads through MiXCR, storing one row per CDR3 protein. The sample shows 65,000 to 80,000 distinct CDR3 sequences, around 13% of them seen only once. Source material: whole blood. Every receptor here comes from an adult who was a healthcare worker with PCR-confirmed SARS-CoV-2 infection or an uninfected control (not recorded which).

This clonotype was detected ten times or more. The chain recombines TRBV28 with TRBJ1-1; D call uncertain. Trimming took off 3 bases at V and 5 bases at J, with 10 bases between the two ends. CDR3 size: 13 residues. Germline CDR1 reads MDHEN; CDR2 reads SYDVKM. The CDR3 DNA sequence: TGTGCCAGCAGTTTGCGCAGGATGACTGAAGCTTTCTTT. Translation gives CASSLRRMTEAFF.

This clonotype has at least ten counts. The genes are TRBV28 and TRBJ2-1; 14 nucleotides align to TRBD2. Germline CDR1 reads MDHEN; CDR2 reads SYDVKM. The CDR3 length is 19 residues. Trimming cost V 6 bases and J 2 bases; bases outside gene matches: 12. CDR3 loop: CASSESGLAGGRTYNEQFF. DNA of the CDR3: TGTGCCAGCAGCGAAAGTGGACTAGCGGGAGGAAGGACCTACAATGAGCAGTTCTTC.

This clonotype was picked up a small number of times. The V and J genes are TRBV29-1 and TRBJ1-2, with a weak D call TRBD1 (5 bases). Deletions cut 2 bases from V and 5 bases from J, with 12 bases between. CDR1 and CDR2 (germline): SQVTM, ANQGSEA. The CDR3 spans 13 residues. The CDR3 DNA is TGCAGCGTTGAAAGGGACCGGGAGTATGGCTACACCTTC. Its translation: CSVERDREYGYTF.

The chain uses TRBV11-2 and TRBJ2-4, with no clear D. The CDR3 contains 15 residues. Trimming took 1 base from V and 1 from J, leaving 8 bases between them. Germline V gene data show CDR1 as SGHAT and CDR2 as FQNNGV. The CDR3 DNA sequence: TGTGCCAGCAGCTTAGTGGGCGCGGCCAAAAACATTCAGTACTTC. It translates to CASSLVGAAKNIQYF.

The chain has TRBV24-1 and TRBJ2-5, with D tentatively TRBD1 (6 bases). V lost 5 bases, J lost 7 bases, and 13 bases lay in between. The CDR3 runs 13 residues. CDR1 KGHDR and CDR2 SFDVKD come from the germline V gene. The CDR3 nucleotides are TGTGCCACCAGTGGAACAGGGCCGGGGACCCAGTACTTC. Its protein product is CATSGTGPGTQYF.

The chain has TRBV20-1 and TRBJ2-1; 10 nucleotides align to TRBD2. V was pared by 4 bases and J by 12 bases, with 6 bases of the junction left unmatched. CDR3 length: 12 residues. Germline V CDR1 and CDR2: DFQATT, SNEGSKA (reference sequence). CDR3 loop: CSANPLAGSQFF. The CDR3 DNA is TGCAGTGCTAACCCACTAGCGGGGTCGCAGTTCTTC.

This CDR3 reads CASSDAVPGLAGGWGYNEQFF. CDR3 sequence (DNA): TGTGCCAGCAGCGACGCCGTTCCGGGACTAGCGGGAGGTTGGGGCTACAATGAGCAGTTCTTC. The chain employs TRBV2 and TRBJ2-1, with 15 positions matching TRBD2. The V gene end was trimmed by 6 bases and the J gene end by 3 bases; junction bases not matched to a gene: 18. CDR3 length: 21 amino acids. Germline CDR1 SNHLY, CDR2 FYNNEI.

This clonotype was detected a few times. The J gene is TRBJ1-5, the V gene TRBV6-2 or TRBV6-3; possibly TRBD1 for D (6 bases). The germline V gene has CDR1 MNHEY and CDR2 SVGEGT. Deletions cut 6 bases from V and 13 bases from J, with 22 bases between. The CDR3 runs 14 residues. This chain's CDR3 is CASSSTGDSNQQHF. In nucleotides, the CDR3 is TGTGCCAGCAGCTCGACAGGAGATAGCAATCAGCAGCATTTT.

This clonotype was seen many times. The rearrangement links TRBV7-2 to TRBJ2-1; tentatively, D is TRBD2 (7 bases). The length of the CDR3 is 14 residues. V lost 5 bases and J 4 bases, leaving 12 bases between the germline ends. Germline assignment: CDR1 SGHTA and CDR2 FQGNSA. For the CDR3, the DNA is TGTGCCAGCAGCGGGGCGGGGGCTTACAATGAGCAGTTCTTC. Its translation: CASSGAGAYNEQFF.

This clonotype was found a few times. This chain joins TRBV2 and TRBJ2-3, with D hard to call. This CDR3 is 10 amino acids long. CDR1 is SNHLY, CDR2 FYNNEI, per germline. The V and J ends lost 7 bases and 6 bases respectively, with 5 bases between them. Here the CDR3 DNA reads TGTGCCAGCACGTGGGATACGCAGTATTTT. It yields the protein CASTWDTQYF.

This clonotype was observed a few times. V is TRBV7-2 and J is TRBJ1-2; 7 bases line up with TRBD1. This CDR3 region has 18 residues. Germline V gene data show CDR1 as SGHTA and CDR2 as FQGNSA. V was pared by 0 bases and J by 4 bases, with 14 bases of the junction left unmatched. The CDR3 protein is CASSLAVAAGGRGYGYTF. The CDR3 nucleotides read TGTGCCAGCAGCTTAGCGGTGGCGGCAGGGGGAAGGGGCTATGGCTACACCTTC.

This clonotype has a handful of counts. This rearrangement joins TRBV27 to TRBJ2-5, with D uncertain. Germline V CDR1 and CDR2: MNHEY, SMNVEV (reference sequence). V shed 2 bases and J shed 3 bases, with 7 bases lying between them. The CDR3 length is 13 residues. The DNA of the CDR3 is TGTGCCAGCAGTTTAACAGAGGAAGAGACCCAGTACTTC. This translates into CASSLTEEETQYF.